This record concerns one T cell receptor (beta chain) sequence. The data were taken from a study of response to subunit inactivated influenza vaccine. This CDR3 contains 14 residues. Germline loops: CDR1 SEHNR, CDR2 FQNEAQ (reference sequence). Trimming cost V 5 bases and J 6 bases, with 17 bases left between them. TCRdb itself ran the RT-PCR reads through MiXCR, one entry per CDR3 protein. The table lists 150,000 to 200,000 distinct CDR3 sequences, more than 10% of them singletons. The same sample was also used in a study of T cells expressing NK-cell markers. That paper states: UMIs were included in TCR beta cDNA generated by 5'RACE template switching. The study drew TCR beta repertoires from sorted CD3+CD56+NKG2C+, CD3+CD56+NKG2C- and CD3+CD56-NKG2C+ T cells.

Sequences were derived from CD8+ T cells sorted from PBMCs, sampled roughly 12 days after vaccination. The clonotype was recovered from a man aged 45-65 years who received an inactivated influenza vaccine. This chain joins TRBV7-9 and TRBJ2-7, with D possibly matching TRBD2 (7 bases). The CDR3 sequence: CASSPTGGRLEQYF. CDR3 in DNA: TGTGCCAGCAGCCCAACGGGGGGCCGCCTCGAGCAGTACTTC.